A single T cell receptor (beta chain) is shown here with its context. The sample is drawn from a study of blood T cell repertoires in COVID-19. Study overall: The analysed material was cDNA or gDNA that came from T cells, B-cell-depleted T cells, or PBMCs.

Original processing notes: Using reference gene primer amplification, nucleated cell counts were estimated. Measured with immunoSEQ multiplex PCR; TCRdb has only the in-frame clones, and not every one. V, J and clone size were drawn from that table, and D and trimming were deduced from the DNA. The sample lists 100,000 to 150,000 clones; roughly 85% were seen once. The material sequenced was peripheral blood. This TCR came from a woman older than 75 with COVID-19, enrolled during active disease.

CDR3 in DNA: TGTGCCAGCAGTGGCGGGGTACGAGGGGCTGAAGCTTTCTTT. It encodes CASSGGVRGAEAFF. This sequence joins TRBV28 and TRBJ1-1; the D gene is possibly TRBD1 (5 bases). V lost 5 bases, J lost 6 bases, and 16 bases lay in between. Germline V gives CDR1 MDHEN, CDR2 SYDVKM. The CDR3 spans 14 residues. The full variable domain, in which reference TRBV28 and TRBJ1-1 provide the parts outside the CDR3, is DVKVTQSSRYLVKRTGEKVFLECVQDMDHENMFWYRQDPGLGLRLIYFSYDVKMKEKGDIPEGYSVSREKKERFSLILESASTNQTSMYLCASSGGVRGAEAFFGQGTRLTVV.